Reported below is one TCR beta chain. The antigen is undetermined. Unmatched junction bases numbered 2, after V lost 4 bases and J lost 4 bases. This CDR3 region has 16 residues. From germline, CDR1 is KGHSH and CDR2 LQKENI. The method was immunoSEQ multiplex PCR; TCRdb's version includes in-frame clones alone and lacks a portion of them. Counted here are 2.5 million or so clones, around nine tenths occurring once; the ten biggest clones make up around 0.15%. The source of the sample is a study of shared clonotypes between healthy human individuals. General study results and limits: Non-shared clonotypes had lower generation probabilities than those shared by all four donors.

The investigators split CD4+ cells into a CD45RA+ naive subset and a CD45RA-negative memory subset. This rearrangement joins TRBV18 to TRBJ2-3; 16 bases are shared with TRBD2. The TCR sequence derives from a man between 18 and 35 years old in good health. The sequenced sample was naive CD4+ T cells sorted from blood. Subset here: CD45RA+ positively selected. CDR3 amino acids: CASSQGLAGGPDTQYF. The CDR3 DNA follows: TGTGCCAGCTCACAGGGACTAGCGGGAGGGCCAGATACGCAGTATTTT.